This T cell receptor (beta chain) was identified during a study of blood T cell repertoires in COVID-19. About the research overall: Acute and convalescent COVID-19 samples came from the United States, Italy and Spain.

The table came from immunoSEQ multiplex PCR; TCRdb's copy has only in-frame clones and leaves some out. The top ten hold around 9% of the sample, which has approximately 140,000 clones, about 83% seen once. The V segment lost 0 bases and the J segment 6 bases; nucleotides outside the gene matches: 6. This CDR3 region has 15 residues. Germline V CDR1 and CDR2: MNHNY, SVGAGI (reference sequence). This sequence joins TRBV6-6 and TRBJ1-2; 8 nucleotides agree with TRBD1. The receptor's source is a man aged 25 to 40 with COVID-19, enrolled during active disease. The sample comprised peripheral blood. The CDR3 DNA reads as TGTGCCAGCAGTTACTCGGTAGGACAGGGTGATGGCTACACCTTC. Translated, it gives CASSYSVGQGDGYTF.